A single sample gave rise to the 18 T cell receptor beta chains below, sequenced in a study of shared clonotypes between healthy human individuals. The protocol was immunoSEQ multiplex PCR, while the TCRdb copy is restricted to in-frame clones and leaves out a portion. The repertoire holds some 2,500,000 clones, roughly 93% seen once, with roughly 0.36% in the top ten. Material: naive CD4+ T cells from PBMCs. Subset noted: CD45RA+ positively selected. The receptors come from a young man in good health. Some clones in this sample may be carry-over from other donors' samples.

CDR3 in amino acids: CASSYGISQGTEAFF. The CDR3 coding sequence is TGTGCCAGCAGCTACGGAATCTCCCAGGGGACTGAAGCTTTCTTT. This chain connects TRBV5-4 to TRBJ1-1; perhaps TRBD1 as D (6 bases). CDR1 and CDR2 from the germline V gene are SGHNT and YYREEE (reference sequence). This CDR3 spans 15 amino acids. Trimming cost V 3 bases and J 5 bases, with 17 bases left between them. Variable domain in full (rest from reference TRBV5-4 and TRBJ1-1): ETGVTQSPTHLIKTRGQQVTLRCSSQSGHNTVSWYQQALGQGPQFIFQYYREEENGRGNFPPRFSGLQFPNYSSELNVNALELDDSALYLCASSYGISQGTEAFFGQGTRLTVV.

The rearrangement uses TRBV7-3 and TRBJ2-3; 12 bases are a match to TRBD2. CDR1 is SGHTA, CDR2 FQGTGA, per germline. V trimming: 4 bases; J trimming: 4 bases; junction bases outside the gene matches: 3. The CDR3 spans 15 residues. The CDR3 DNA follows: TGTGCCAGCAGCTCTAGCGGGAGGGAGCCAGATACGCAGTATTTT. Translation: CASSSSGREPDTQYF.

This clone occurred once. The V call is TRBV7-8, the J call TRBJ2-6; 9 nucleotides align to TRBD1. After removal of 6 bases from V and 0 bases from J, the junction contained 9 bases not matched to a gene. Germline CDR1 is SGHVS and CDR2 is FQNEAQ. The CDR3 is 18 residues long. CDR3: CASSVSTGGFSGANVLTF. CDR3 bases: TGTGCCAGCAGTGTCTCGACAGGGGGGTTCTCTGGGGCCAACGTCCTGACTTTC.

This chain joins TRBV29-1 and TRBJ2-5; D is ambiguous. CDR3 length: 12 amino acids. Per germline, CDR1 SQVTM and CDR2 ANQGSEA. The V end was cut by 4 bases, the J end by 5 bases, with 11 bases between. CDR3 in amino acids: CSVALGVETQYF. CDR3 sequence (DNA): TGCAGCGTTGCTCTTGGGGTTGAGACCCAGTACTTC.

The chain is built from TRBV28 and TRBJ2-2; D possibly matches TRBD1 or TRBD2 (5 bases each). V shed 6 bases and J shed 0 bases, with 11 bases lying between them. CDR3 size: 15 residues. Germline CDR1 reads MDHEN; CDR2 reads SYDVKM. CDR3 sequence: CASRLGPANTGELFF. The DNA of the CDR3 is TGTGCCAGCAGGCTGGGACCGGCGAACACCGGGGAGCTGTTTTTT. The full variable domain, in which reference TRBV28 and TRBJ2-2 provide the parts outside the CDR3, is DVKVTQSSRYLVKRTGEKVFLECVQDMDHENMFWYRQDPGLGLRLIYFSYDVKMKEKGDIPEGYSVSREKKERFSLILESASTNQTSMYLCASRLGPANTGELFFGEGSRLTVL.

With respect to this clone: Other DNA sequences in the sample encode the same CDR3. The rearrangement uses TRBV5-1 and TRBJ2-3; D uncertain. From germline, CDR1 is SGHRS and CDR2 YFSETQ. The CDR3 length is 13 residues. Trimming took off 8 bases at V and 2 bases at J, with 12 bases between the two ends. CDR3 in DNA: TGCGCCAGTTCTTTCGGACCCACAGATACGCAGTATTTT. Its translation is CASSFGPTDTQYF. The variable domain in full, with the rest retrieved from reference TRBV5-1 and TRBJ2-3, is KAGVTQTPRYLIKTRGQQVTLSCSPISGHRSVSWYQQTPGQGLQFLFEYFSETQRNKGNFPGRFSGRQFSNSRSEMNVSTLELGDSALYLCASSFGPTDTQYFGPGTRLTVL.

The V call is TRBV6-6, the J call TRBJ2-7; either TRBD1 or TRBD2 may supply D (5 bases each). V gave up 6 bases and J gave up 3 bases, with 12 bases separating them. CDR1 is MNHNY, CDR2 SVGAGI, per germline (reference sequence). The CDR3 covers 13 residues. In nucleotides, the CDR3 is TGTGCCAGCAGGGCCGGGACCCTCTACGAGCAGTACTTC. This codes for CASRAGTLYEQYF.

V and J are TRBV5-8 and TRBJ1-1, with a tentative D call TRBD1 (5 bases). Trimming stripped 4 bases from V and 5 bases from J, with 12 bases between. In germline, CDR1 is SGHTS, CDR2 YDEGEE. The CDR3 sequence is 13 residues long. CDR3 sequence (DNA): TGTGCCAGCAGCCGTTCAGGGTGGACTGAAGCTTTCTTT. It is translated as CASSRSGWTEAFF.

The chain recombines TRBV27 with TRBJ1-1; unclear D gene. Germline V CDR1 and CDR2: MNHEY, SMNVEV (reference sequence). V was clipped by 1 base and J by 1 base, with 7 bases between them. The length of the CDR3 is 14 residues. The CDR3 coding sequence is TGTGCCAGCAGTTTATTGAGGACGAACACTGAAGCTTTCTTT. Protein sequence: CASSLLRTNTEAFF.

The chain joins TRBV5-1 to TRBJ2-3; D may correspond to TRBD1 or TRBD2 (5 bases each). Trimming took 4 bases from V and 1 from J, leaving 13 bases between them. The CDR3 covers 15 residues. From germline, CDR1 is SGHRS and CDR2 YFSETQ. CDR3 nucleotides: TGCGCCAGCAGCCCAGGGAGTCCCGGCACAGATACGCAGTATTTT. Its protein product is CASSPGSPGTDTQYF.

The V call is TRBV27, the J call TRBJ2-1; 11 nucleotides match TRBD2. Germline V gene lookup returns CDR1 MNHEY and CDR2 SMNVEV (reference sequence). This CDR3 is 14 amino acids long. J lost 6 bases, V lost 8 bases, and 6 bases had no gene match. The CDR3 DNA sequence: TGTGCCAGCGGGCGACTAGCGGGGAGCAATGAGCAGTTCTTC. Translating gives CASGRLAGSNEQFF.

V is TRBV10-3 and J is TRBJ1-1; D gene ambiguous. The germline gives CDR1 ENHRY, CDR2 SYGVKD. The CDR3 sequence is 12 residues long. The germline V and J ends were trimmed by 2 bases and 3 bases, with 4 bases remaining between them. CDR3 region: CAISEADTEAFF. The CDR3 DNA is TGTGCCATCAGTGAGGCGGACACTGAAGCTTTCTTT.

J is TRBJ2-1 and V is TRBV5-1; 11 bases match TRBD2. This CDR3 region has 16 residues. The germline V gene encodes CDR1 SGHRS and CDR2 YFSETQ. The V segment lost 3 bases and the J segment 6 bases; nucleotides outside the gene matches: 8. The CDR3 region is CASSSLIAGGVNEQFF. CDR3 DNA: TGCGCCAGCAGCTCACTCATAGCGGGAGGGGTCAATGAGCAGTTCTTC. Supplemented by reference TRBV5-1 and TRBJ2-1, the full variable domain reads KAGVTQTPRYLIKTRGQQVTLSCSPISGHRSVSWYQQTPGQGLQFLFEYFSETQRNKGNFPGRFSGRQFSNSRSEMNVSTLELGDSALYLCASSSLIAGGVNEQFFGPGTRLTVL.

The chain is built from TRBV6-5 and TRBJ1-4; the match to TRBD1 covers 7 bases. Trimming at V came to 7 bases and at J to 8 bases, leaving 10 bases not matched to a gene. The V gene's germline CDR1 is MNHEY and CDR2 SVGAGI. The CDR3 length is 14 residues. CDR3 DNA: TGTGCCAGCAAACCAGACAGGGCCGGAGAAAAACTGTTTTTT. Amino acid sequence: CASKPDRAGEKLFF.

The DNA of the CDR3 is TGTGCCAGCAGCTCTACACGGAGCGGGAGGGCCAGTAATGAGCAGTTCTTC. It translates to CASSSTRSGRASNEQFF. The gene calls are TRBV7-2 and TRBJ2-1, with 10 nucleotides matching TRBD2. CDR3 size: 17 residues. Trimming took 4 bases from V and 7 from J; bases not matched to a gene: 13. The germline V gene encodes CDR1 SGHTA and CDR2 FQGNSA.

The chain is built from TRBV10-3 and TRBJ2-3, with a tentative D call TRBD2 (5 bases). Germline CDR1 and CDR2: ENHRY and SYGVKD. The V end was cut by 6 bases, the J end by 2 bases, with 15 bases between. The CDR3 is 15 amino acids. Here the CDR3 reads CAIREDFGDTDTQYF. The CDR3 nucleotides are TGTGCCATCAGGGAGGACTTCGGGGACACAGATACGCAGTATTTT.

The CDR3 DNA reads TGTGCCAGCAGATGGGGGCCCTCCGCGGAGCAGTTCTTC. It yields the protein CASRWGPSAEQFF. The chain employs TRBV28 and TRBJ2-1; tentatively, D is TRBD1 (6 bases). The CDR3 contains 13 residues. Germline CDR1 MDHEN, CDR2 SYDVKM. The germline V and J ends were trimmed by 6 bases and 10 bases, with 16 bases remaining between them.

Turning to this clone: Other DNA sequences within the sample encode an identical CDR3. V usage is TRBV7-9 and J usage is TRBJ2-5; the match to TRBD1 covers 9 bases. V was pared by 1 base and J by 5 bases, with 2 bases of the junction left unmatched. The CDR3 is 14 residues long. Germline V gene data show CDR1 as SEHNR and CDR2 as FQNEAQ (reference sequence). The CDR3 loop is CASSLGGQGETQYF. Written as DNA, the CDR3 is TGTGCCAGCAGCTTAGGCGGACAGGGGGAGACCCAGTACTTC.